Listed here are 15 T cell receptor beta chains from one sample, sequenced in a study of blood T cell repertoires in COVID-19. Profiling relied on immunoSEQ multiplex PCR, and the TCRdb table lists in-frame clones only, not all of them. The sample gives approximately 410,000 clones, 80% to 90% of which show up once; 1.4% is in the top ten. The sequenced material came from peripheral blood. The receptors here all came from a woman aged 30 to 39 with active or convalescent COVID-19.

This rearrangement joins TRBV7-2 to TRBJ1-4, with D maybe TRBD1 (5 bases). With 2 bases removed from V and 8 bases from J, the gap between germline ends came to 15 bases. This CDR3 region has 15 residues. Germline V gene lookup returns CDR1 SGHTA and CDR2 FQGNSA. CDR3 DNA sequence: TGTGCCAGCAGCTTATTGGGAGGGGCTGGGGAAAAACTGTTTTTT. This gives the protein CASSLLGGAGEKLFF.

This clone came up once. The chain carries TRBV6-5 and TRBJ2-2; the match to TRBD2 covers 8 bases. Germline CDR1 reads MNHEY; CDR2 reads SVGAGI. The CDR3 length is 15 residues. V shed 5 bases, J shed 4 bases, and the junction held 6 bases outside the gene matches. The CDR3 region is CASSPGLVATGELFF. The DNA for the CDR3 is TGTGCCAGCAGTCCGGGACTAGTCGCCACCGGGGAGCTGTTTTTT.

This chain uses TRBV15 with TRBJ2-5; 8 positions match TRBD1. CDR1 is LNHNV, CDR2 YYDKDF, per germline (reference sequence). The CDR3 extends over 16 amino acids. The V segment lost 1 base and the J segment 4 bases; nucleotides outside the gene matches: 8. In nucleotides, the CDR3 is TGTGCCACCAGCAGAGTTCCAGGGGGCGCGGTAGAGACCCAGTACTTC. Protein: CATSRVPGGAVETQYF.

The CDR3 DNA sequence: TGCAGTGCTCGGGGGGCTTCCGAGCAGTACTTC. Amino acid sequence: CSARGASEQYF. V usage is TRBV20-1 and J usage is TRBJ2-7; perhaps TRBD2 as D (7 bases). CDR3 length equals 11 residues. Germline CDR1 and CDR2: DFQATT and SNEGSKA (reference sequence). Trimming shortened V by 5 bases and J by 6 bases, and 11 bases separated the two germline ends.

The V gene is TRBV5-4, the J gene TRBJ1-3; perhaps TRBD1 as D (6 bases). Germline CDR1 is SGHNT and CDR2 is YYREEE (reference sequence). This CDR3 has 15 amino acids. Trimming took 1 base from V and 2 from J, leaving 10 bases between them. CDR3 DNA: TGTGCCAGCAGCTTGCAGGGGCCCCCTGGAAACACCATATATTTT. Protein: CASSLQGPPGNTIYF.

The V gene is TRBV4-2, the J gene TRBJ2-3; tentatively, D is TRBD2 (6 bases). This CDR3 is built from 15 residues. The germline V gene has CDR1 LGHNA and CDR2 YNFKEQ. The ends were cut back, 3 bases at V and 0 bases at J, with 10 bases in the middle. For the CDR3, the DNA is TGTGCCAGCAGCCATTTGGGGACTAGCACAGATACGCAGTATTTT. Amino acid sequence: CASSHLGTSTDTQYF.

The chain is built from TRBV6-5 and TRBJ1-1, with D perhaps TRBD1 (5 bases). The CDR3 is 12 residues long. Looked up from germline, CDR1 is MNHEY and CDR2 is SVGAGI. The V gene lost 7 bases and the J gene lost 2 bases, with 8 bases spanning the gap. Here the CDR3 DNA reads TGTGCCAGCACTCAGGGTAACACTGAAGCTTTCTTT. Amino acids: CASTQGNTEAFF.

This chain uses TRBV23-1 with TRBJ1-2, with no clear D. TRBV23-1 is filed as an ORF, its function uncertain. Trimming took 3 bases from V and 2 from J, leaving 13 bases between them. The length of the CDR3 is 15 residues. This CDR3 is CASSHPFLPNYGYTF. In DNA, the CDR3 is TGCGCCAGCAGTCACCCTTTTCTCCCGAACTATGGCTACACCTTC.

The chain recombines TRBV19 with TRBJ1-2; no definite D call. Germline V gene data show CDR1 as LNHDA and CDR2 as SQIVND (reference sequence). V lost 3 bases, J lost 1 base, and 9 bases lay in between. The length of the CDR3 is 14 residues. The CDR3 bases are TGTGCCAGTAGTATCCCGGGTAGTAACTATGGCTACACCTTC. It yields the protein CASSIPGSNYGYTF.

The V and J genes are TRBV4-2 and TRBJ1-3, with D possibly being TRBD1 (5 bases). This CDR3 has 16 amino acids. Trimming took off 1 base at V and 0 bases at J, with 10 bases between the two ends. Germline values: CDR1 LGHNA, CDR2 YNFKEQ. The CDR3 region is CASSQADGGSGNTIYF. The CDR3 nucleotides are TGTGCCAGCAGCCAAGCAGACGGGGGCTCTGGAAACACCATATATTTT.

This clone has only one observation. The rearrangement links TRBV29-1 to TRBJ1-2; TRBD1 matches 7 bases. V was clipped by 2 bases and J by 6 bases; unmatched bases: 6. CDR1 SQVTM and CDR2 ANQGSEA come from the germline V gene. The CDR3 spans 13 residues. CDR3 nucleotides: TGCAGCGTTGAACCAGGGGGAGATCATGGCTACACCTTC. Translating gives CSVEPGGDHGYTF.

For the CDR3, the DNA is TGTGCCAGCAGCCAAGATTGGGACAGTACTGAAGCTTTCTTT. It is translated as CASSQDWDSTEAFF. This rearrangement joins TRBV4-2 to TRBJ1-1, with 7 bases lining up with TRBD1. Germline V lookup: CDR1 LGHNA, CDR2 YNFKEQ. The CDR3 extends over 14 amino acids. The trim removed 0 bases at V and 5 bases at J, leaving 3 bases unmatched.

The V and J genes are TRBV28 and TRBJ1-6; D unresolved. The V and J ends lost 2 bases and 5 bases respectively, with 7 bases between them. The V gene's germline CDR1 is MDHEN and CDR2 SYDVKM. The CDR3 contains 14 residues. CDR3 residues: CASSLRVDNSPLHF. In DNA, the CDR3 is TGTGCCAGCAGTTTACGGGTAGATAATTCACCCCTCCACTTT.

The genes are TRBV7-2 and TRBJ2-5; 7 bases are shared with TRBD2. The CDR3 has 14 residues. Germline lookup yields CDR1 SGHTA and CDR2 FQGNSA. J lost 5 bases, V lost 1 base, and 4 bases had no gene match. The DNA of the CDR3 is TGTGCCAGCAGCTTAGGAGTCGGGAGGGAGACCCAGTACTTC. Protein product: CASSLGVGRETQYF.

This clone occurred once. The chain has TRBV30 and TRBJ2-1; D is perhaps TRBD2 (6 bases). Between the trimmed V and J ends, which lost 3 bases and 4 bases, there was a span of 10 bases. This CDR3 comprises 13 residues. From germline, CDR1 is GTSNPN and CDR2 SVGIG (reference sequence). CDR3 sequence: CAWSGGAYNEQFF. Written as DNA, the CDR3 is TGTGCCTGGAGCGGGGGAGCGTACAATGAGCAGTTCTTC.